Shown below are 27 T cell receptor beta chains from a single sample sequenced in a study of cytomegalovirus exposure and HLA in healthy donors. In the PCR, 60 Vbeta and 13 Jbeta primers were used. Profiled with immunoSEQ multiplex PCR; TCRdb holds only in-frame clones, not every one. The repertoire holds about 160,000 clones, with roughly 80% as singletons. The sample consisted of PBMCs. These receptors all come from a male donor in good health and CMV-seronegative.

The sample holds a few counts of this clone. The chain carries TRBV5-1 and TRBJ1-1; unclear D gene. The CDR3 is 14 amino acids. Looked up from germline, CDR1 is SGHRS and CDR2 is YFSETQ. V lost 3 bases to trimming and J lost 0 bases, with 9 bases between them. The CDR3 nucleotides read TGCGCCAGCAGCTATTCAGGAATGAACACTGAAGCTTTCTTT. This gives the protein CASSYSGMNTEAFF. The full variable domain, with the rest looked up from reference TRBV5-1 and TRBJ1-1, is KAGVTQTPRYLIKTRGQQVTLSCSPISGHRSVSWYQQTPGQGLQFLFEYFSETQRNKGNFPGRFSGRQFSNSRSEMNVSTLELGDSALYLCASSYSGMNTEAFFGQGTRLTVV.

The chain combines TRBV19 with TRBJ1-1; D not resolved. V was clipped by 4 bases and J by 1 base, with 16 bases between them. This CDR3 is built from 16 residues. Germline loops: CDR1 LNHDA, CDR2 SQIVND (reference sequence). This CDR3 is CASSTYRENRNTEAFF. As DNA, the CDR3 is TGTGCCAGTAGTACTTACCGGGAAAATCGGAACACTGAAGCTTTCTTT. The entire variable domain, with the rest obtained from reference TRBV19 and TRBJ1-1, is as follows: DGGITQSPKYLFRKEGQNVTLSCEQNLNHDAMYWYRQDPGQGLRLIYYSQIVNDFQKGDIAEGYSVSREKKESFPLTVTSAQKNPTAFYLCASSTYRENRNTEAFFGQGTRLTVV.

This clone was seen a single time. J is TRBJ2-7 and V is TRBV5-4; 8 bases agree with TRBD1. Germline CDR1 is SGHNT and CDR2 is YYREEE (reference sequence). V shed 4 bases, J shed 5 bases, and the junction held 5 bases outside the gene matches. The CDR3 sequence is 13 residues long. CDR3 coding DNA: TGTGCCAGCAGCACCGACAGGGGCGACGAGCAGTACTTC. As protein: CASSTDRGDEQYF.

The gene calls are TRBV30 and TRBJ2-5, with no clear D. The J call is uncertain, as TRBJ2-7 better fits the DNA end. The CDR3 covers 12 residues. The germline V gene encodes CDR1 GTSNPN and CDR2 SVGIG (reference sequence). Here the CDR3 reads CAWSGGFYEQYF. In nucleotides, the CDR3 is TGTGCCTGGAGTGGAGGATTCTACGAGCAGTACTTC.

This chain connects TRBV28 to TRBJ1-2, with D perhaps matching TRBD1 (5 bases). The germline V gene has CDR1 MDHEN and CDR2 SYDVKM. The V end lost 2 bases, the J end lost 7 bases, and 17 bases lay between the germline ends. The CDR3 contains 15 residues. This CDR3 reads CASSLPDTGEVGYTF. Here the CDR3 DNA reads TGTGCCAGCAGTTTACCGGACACGGGCGAGGTTGGCTACACCTTC.

CDR3 nucleotide sequence: TGTGCCAGCAGCTCCGGACAGGGAGATACTGAAGCTTTCTTT. Its protein is CASSSGQGDTEAFF. The chain combines TRBV5-6 with TRBJ1-1; 8 bases agree with TRBD1. The CDR3 contains 14 residues. Germline values: CDR1 SGHDT, CDR2 YYEEEE. Unmatched junction bases numbered 6, after V lost 3 bases and J lost 5 bases.

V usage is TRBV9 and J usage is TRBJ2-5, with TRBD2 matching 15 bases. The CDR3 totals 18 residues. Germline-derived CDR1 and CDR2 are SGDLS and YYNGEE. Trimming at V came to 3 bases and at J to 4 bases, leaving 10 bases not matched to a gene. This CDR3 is CASSGGVGLAGGGETQYF. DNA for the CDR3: TGTGCCAGCAGCGGTGGAGTCGGACTAGCGGGGGGGGGAGAGACCCAGTACTTC.

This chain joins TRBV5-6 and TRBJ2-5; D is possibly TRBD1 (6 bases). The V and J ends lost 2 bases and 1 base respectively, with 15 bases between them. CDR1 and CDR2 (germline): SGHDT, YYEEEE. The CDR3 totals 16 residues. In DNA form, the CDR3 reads TGTGCCAGCAGCTTACGTCTGGGGGCCTCCCAAGAGACCCAGTACTTC. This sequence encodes CASSLRLGASQETQYF.

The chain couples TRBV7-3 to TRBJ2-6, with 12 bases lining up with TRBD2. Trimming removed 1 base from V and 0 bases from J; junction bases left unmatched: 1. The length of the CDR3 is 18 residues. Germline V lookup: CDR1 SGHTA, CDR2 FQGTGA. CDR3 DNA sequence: TGTGCCAGCAGCTTAAGGACTAGCGGGGCCTCTGGGGCCAACGTCCTGACTTTC. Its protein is CASSLRTSGASGANVLTF.

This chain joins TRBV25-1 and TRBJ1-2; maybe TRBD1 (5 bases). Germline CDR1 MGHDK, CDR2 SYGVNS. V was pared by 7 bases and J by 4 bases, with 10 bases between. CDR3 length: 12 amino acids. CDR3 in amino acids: CASNSGSYGYTF. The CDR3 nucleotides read TGTGCCAGCAATTCAGGGTCCTATGGCTACACCTTC.

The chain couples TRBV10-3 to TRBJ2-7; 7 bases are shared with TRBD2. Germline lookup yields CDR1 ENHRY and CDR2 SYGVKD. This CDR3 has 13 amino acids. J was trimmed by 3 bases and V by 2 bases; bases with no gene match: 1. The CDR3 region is CAISEGGVYEQYF. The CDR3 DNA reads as TGTGCCATCAGTGAGGGGGGGGTCTACGAGCAGTACTTC.

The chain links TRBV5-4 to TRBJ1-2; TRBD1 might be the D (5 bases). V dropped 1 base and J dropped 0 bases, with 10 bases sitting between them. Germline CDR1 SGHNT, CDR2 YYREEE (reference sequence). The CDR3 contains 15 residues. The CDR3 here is CASSLWAGPNYGYTF. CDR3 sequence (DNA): TGTGCCAGCAGCTTGTGGGCAGGGCCTAACTATGGCTACACCTTC. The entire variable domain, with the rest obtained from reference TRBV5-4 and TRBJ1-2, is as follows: ETGVTQSPTHLIKTRGQQVTLRCSSQSGHNTVSWYQQALGQGPQFIFQYYREEENGRGNFPPRFSGLQFPNYSSELNVNALELDDSALYLCASSLWAGPNYGYTFGSGTRLTVV.

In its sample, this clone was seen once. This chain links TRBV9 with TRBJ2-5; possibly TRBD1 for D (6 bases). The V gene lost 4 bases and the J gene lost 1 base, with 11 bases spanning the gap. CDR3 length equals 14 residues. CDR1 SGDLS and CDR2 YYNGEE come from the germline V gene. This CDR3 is CASSTGTSQETQYF. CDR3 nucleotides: TGTGCCAGCAGCACAGGGACATCCCAAGAGACCCAGTACTTC.

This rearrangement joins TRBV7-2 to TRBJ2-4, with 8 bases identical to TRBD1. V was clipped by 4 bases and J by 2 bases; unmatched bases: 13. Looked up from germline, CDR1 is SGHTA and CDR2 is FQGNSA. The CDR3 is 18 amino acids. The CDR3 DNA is TGTGCCAGCAGCTGGTCGGGGACAGGTGGGGGTACCAAAAACATTCAGTACTTC. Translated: CASSWSGTGGGTKNIQYF. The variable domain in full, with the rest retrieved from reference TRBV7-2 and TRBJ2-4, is GAGVSQSPSNKVTEKGKDVELRCDPISGHTALYWYRQSLGQGLEFLIYFQGNSAPDKSGLPSDRFSAERTGGSVSTLTIQRTQQEDSAVYLCASSWSGTGGGTKNIQYFGAGTRLSVL.

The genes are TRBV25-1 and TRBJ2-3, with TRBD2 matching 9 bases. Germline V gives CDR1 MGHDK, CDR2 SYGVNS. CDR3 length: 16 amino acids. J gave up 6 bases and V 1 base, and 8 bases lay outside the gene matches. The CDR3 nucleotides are TGTGCCAGCAGTGAATCGGCTAGCGGGAAGGGGGATACGCAGTATTTT. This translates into CASSESASGKGDTQYF.

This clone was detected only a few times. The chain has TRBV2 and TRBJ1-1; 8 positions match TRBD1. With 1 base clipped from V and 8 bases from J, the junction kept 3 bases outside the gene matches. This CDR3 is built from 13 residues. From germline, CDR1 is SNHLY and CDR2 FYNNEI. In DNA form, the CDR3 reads TGTGCCAGCAGTGAAGTAGGGACAGGAGAAGCTTTCTTT. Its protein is CASSEVGTGEAFF.

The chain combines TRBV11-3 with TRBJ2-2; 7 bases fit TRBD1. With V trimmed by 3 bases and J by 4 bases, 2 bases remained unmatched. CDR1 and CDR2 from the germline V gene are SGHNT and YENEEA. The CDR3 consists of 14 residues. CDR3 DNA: TGTGCCAGCAGCTTGACAGGGATCACCGGGGAGCTGTTTTTT. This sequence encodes CASSLTGITGELFF.

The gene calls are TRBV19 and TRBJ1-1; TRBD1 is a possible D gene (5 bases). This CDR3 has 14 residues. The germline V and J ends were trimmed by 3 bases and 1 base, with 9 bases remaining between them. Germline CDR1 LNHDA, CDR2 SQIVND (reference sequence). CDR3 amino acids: CASSIGHKNTEAFF. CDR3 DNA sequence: TGTGCCAGTAGTATTGGACACAAGAACACTGAAGCTTTCTTT.

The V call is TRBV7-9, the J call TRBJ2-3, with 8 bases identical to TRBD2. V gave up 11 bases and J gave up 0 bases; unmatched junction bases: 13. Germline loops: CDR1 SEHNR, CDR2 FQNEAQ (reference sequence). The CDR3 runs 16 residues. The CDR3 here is CALARGQRGSTDTQYF. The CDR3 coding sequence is TGTGCCCTCGCTAGAGGTCAGCGGGGGAGCACAGATACGCAGTATTTT.

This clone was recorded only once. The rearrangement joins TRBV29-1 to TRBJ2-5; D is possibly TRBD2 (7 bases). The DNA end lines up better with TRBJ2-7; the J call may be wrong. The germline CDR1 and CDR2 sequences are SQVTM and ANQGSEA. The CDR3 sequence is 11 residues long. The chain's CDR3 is CSVFGGREQYF. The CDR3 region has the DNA TGCAGCGTCTTCGGGGGGCGCGAGCAGTACTTC.

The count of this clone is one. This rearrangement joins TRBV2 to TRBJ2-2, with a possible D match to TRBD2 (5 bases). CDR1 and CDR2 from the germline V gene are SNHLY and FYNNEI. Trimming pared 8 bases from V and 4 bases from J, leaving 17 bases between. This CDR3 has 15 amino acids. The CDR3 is CASSSDRRGTGELFF. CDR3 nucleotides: TGTGCCAGCTCCTCGGACCGCCGGGGCACCGGGGAGCTGTTTTTT.

Written as DNA, the CDR3 is TGCGCCAGCAGCCAAGATCGGAAAGCAGGGGTTTTAGAGCTGTTTTTT. It is translated as CASSQDRKAGVLELFF. The J gene is TRBJ2-2, the V gene TRBV4-1; D is possibly TRBD1 (6 bases). CDR1 is MGHRA, CDR2 YSYEKL, per germline. V was trimmed by 0 bases and J by 11 bases, leaving 19 bases between them. The CDR3 has 16 amino acids.

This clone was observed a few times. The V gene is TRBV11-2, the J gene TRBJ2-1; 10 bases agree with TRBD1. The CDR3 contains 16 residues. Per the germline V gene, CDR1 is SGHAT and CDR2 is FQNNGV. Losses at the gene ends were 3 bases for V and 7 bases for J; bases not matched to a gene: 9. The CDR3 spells CASSLLAGTGENEQFF. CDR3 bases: TGTGCCAGCAGCTTGTTAGCCGGGACAGGGGAAAATGAGCAGTTCTTC.

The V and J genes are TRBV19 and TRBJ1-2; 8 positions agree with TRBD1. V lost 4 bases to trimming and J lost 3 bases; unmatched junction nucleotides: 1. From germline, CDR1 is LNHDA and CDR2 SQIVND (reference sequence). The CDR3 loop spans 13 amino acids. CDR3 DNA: TGTGCCAGTAGTACGGACAGGGACTATGGCTACACCTTC. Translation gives CASSTDRDYGYTF.

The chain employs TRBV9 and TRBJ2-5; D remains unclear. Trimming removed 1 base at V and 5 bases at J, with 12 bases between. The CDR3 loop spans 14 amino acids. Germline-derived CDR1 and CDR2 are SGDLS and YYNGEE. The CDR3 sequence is CASSVQPSSETQYF. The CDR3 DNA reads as TGTGCCAGCAGCGTACAGCCTAGTTCGGAGACCCAGTACTTC.

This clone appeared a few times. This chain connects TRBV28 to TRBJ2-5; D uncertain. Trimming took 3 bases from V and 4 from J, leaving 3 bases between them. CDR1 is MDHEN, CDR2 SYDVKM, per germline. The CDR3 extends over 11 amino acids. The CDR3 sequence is CASSFGETQYF. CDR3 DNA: TGTGCCAGCAGTTTCGGAGAGACCCAGTACTTC.

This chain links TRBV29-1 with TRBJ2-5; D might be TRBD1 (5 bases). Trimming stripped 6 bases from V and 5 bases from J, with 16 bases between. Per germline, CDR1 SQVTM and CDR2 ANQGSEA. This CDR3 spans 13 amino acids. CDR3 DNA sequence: TGCAGCGTAATGATACAGGTCGGGGAGACCCAGTACTTC. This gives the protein CSVMIQVGETQYF.